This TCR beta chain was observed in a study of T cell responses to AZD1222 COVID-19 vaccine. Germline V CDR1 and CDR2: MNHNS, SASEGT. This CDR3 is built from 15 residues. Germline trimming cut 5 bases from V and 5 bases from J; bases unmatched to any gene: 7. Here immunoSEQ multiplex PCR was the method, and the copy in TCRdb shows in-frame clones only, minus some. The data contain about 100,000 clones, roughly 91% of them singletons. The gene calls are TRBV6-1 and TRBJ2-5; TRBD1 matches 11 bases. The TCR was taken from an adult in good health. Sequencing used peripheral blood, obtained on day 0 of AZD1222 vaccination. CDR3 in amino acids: CASSKDRGPAETQYF. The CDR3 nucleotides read TGTGCCAGCAGTAAGGACAGGGGGCCAGCCGAGACCCAGTACTTC.